Each of the 18 T cell receptor beta chains below was sequenced from the same sample in a study of T cell repertoires in cytomegalovirus infection. TCRdb itself ran the reads through MiXCR, one entry per CDR3 protein. The data contain approximately 140,000 distinct CDR3 sequences, about 6.5% of them seen just once; the ten biggest clones take up about a sixth. The sample consisted of PBMCs. The receptors originated from a human donor in good health (CMV status not recorded). Some clones in this sample may be carry-over from other donors' samples.

This clonotype was seen at least ten times. The rearrangement uses TRBV7-6 and TRBJ1-5; D call uncertain. Trimming stripped 5 bases from V and 5 bases from J, with 13 bases between. This CDR3 region has 14 residues. Germline V gene lookup returns CDR1 SGHVS and CDR2 FNYEAQ. CDR3 sequence reads: CASSPDGDDQPQHF. For the CDR3, the DNA is TGTGCCAGCAGCCCCGACGGAGATGATCAGCCCCAGCATTTT. The full variable domain, its missing parts supplied by reference TRBV7-6 and TRBJ1-5, is GAGVSQSPRYKVTKRGQDVALRCDPISGHVSLYWYRQALGQGPEFLTYFNYEAQQDKSGLPNDRFSAERPEGSISTLTIQRTEQRDSAMYRCASSPDGDDQPQHFGDGTRLSIL.

This clonotype appeared many times. The chain employs TRBV7-2 and TRBJ2-7, with TRBD1 matching over 7 bases. In germline, CDR1 is SGHTA, CDR2 FQGNSA. Trimming at V came to 5 bases and at J to 0 bases, leaving 7 bases not matched to a gene. This CDR3 is 15 amino acids long. The CDR3 is CASSTRDSRSYEQYF. The CDR3 DNA is TGTGCCAGCAGCACCCGGGACAGCCGCTCCTACGAGCAGTACTTC.

This clonotype was recorded at least ten times. V is TRBV7-2 and J is TRBJ1-2; TRBD1 matches at 9 bases. Germline V gene lookup returns CDR1 SGHTA and CDR2 FQGNSA. Unmatched junction bases numbered 9, after V lost 3 bases and J lost 10 bases. CDR3 size: 14 residues. The CDR3 protein is CASSLAGQGFHYTF. CDR3 bases: TGTGCCAGCAGCTTGGCGGGACAGGGTTTCCACTACACCTTC. Complete variable domain (other parts from reference TRBV7-2 and TRBJ1-2): GAGVSQSPSNKVTEKGKDVELRCDPISGHTALYWYRQSLGQGLEFLIYFQGNSAPDKSGLPSDRFSAERTGGSVSTLTIQRTQQEDSAVYLCASSLAGQGFHYTFGSGTRLTVV.

J is TRBJ2-3 and V is TRBV14; D uncertain. The germline V gene encodes CDR1 SGHDN and CDR2 FVKESK. V lost 1 base and J 8 bases, leaving 4 bases between the germline ends. The CDR3 covers 11 residues. CDR3 region: CASSQGPTQYF. CDR3 nucleotides: TGTGCCAGCAGCCAAGGTCCTACGCAGTATTTT.

This clonotype was seen ten or more times. The V call is TRBV7-9, the J call TRBJ2-2, with D maybe TRBD1 (5 bases). Germline CDR1 and CDR2: SEHNR and FQNEAQ (reference sequence). This CDR3 comprises 16 residues. Trimming stripped 5 bases from V and 2 bases from J, with 15 bases between. This chain's CDR3 is CASSPKSDSNTGELFF. DNA for the CDR3: TGTGCCAGCAGCCCGAAGAGCGACAGTAACACCGGGGAGCTGTTTTTT.

This clonotype has ten or more counts. This chain connects TRBV7-9 to TRBJ1-3; 10 positions agree with TRBD1. CDR1 is SEHNR, CDR2 FQNEAQ, per germline (reference sequence). The V segment lost 3 bases and the J segment 0 bases; nucleotides outside the gene matches: 5. This CDR3 contains 17 residues. CDR3 sequence (DNA): TGTGCCAGCAGCTTGGGACAGGGGAGAGACTCTGGAAACACCATATATTTT. It encodes CASSLGQGRDSGNTIYF.

The sample holds many counts of this clonotype. The chain joins TRBV4-1 to TRBJ2-3; 9 bases are a match to TRBD1. The germline CDR1 and CDR2 sequences are MGHRA and YSYEKL. This CDR3 comprises 14 residues. The trim removed 3 bases at V and 6 bases at J, leaving 4 bases unmatched. This CDR3 is CASSQRTGVDTQYF. The CDR3 DNA follows: TGCGCCAGCAGCCAGAGGACAGGGGTTGATACGCAGTATTTT.

Only a few counts were recorded for this clonotype. The chain links TRBV20-1 to TRBJ2-7; the match to TRBD2 covers 13 bases. Losses at the gene ends were 5 bases for V and 2 bases for J; bases not matched to a gene: 6. Germline CDR1 DFQATT, CDR2 SNEGSKA (reference sequence). CDR3 length: 15 amino acids. For the CDR3, the DNA is TGCAGTGCTGAACCGGGACTAGCGGGGACCTACGAGCAGTACTTC. Its translation is CSAEPGLAGTYEQYF.

This clonotype was seen many times. The chain joins TRBV12-3 or TRBV12-4 to TRBJ1-5, with D uncertain. Trimming took off 5 bases at V and 5 bases at J, with 13 bases between the two ends. There are 14 residues in the CDR3. The CDR3 sequence is CASSQDRRYQPQHF. In nucleotides, the CDR3 is TGTGCCAGCAGTCAGGACCGACGCTATCAGCCCCAGCATTTT.

This clonotype has just a few counts. The DNA for the CDR3 is TGTGCCAGCAGCGCGGACTTGGCGGGGGAGCAGTTCTTC. Translation: CASSADLAGEQFF. The V gene is TRBV7-2, the J gene TRBJ2-1, with D tentatively TRBD2 (6 bases). The V gene lost 5 bases and the J gene lost 10 bases, with 15 bases spanning the gap. The germline gives CDR1 SGHTA, CDR2 FQGNSA. The CDR3 sequence is 13 residues long.

This chain links TRBV2 with TRBJ2-7; D is perhaps TRBD1 (6 bases). The germline V gene encodes CDR1 SNHLY and CDR2 FYNNEI. The CDR3 is 17 residues long. The V end was cut by 3 bases, the J end by 1 base, with 19 bases between. The CDR3, as DNA: TGTGCCAGCAGTGACCCCCTAAGGGGGACCACATCCTACGAGCAGTACTTC. This codes for CASSDPLRGTTSYEQYF.

This clonotype was seen ten or more times. This chain links TRBV28 with TRBJ1-1; D may be TRBD1 (6 bases). Trimming removed 4 bases at V and 4 bases at J, with 16 bases between. Germline CDR1 and CDR2: MDHEN and SYDVKM. This CDR3 region has 15 residues. CDR3 loop: CASSWGRGPRTEAFF. CDR3 in DNA: TGTGCCAGCAGTTGGGGACGGGGGCCCCGCACTGAAGCTTTCTTT.

This clonotype was seen at least ten times. The genes are TRBV6-1 and TRBJ2-7, with D unclear. Germline CDR1 is MNHNS and CDR2 is SASEGT. The CDR3 is made up of 11 amino acids. The V end lost 5 bases, the J end lost 3 bases, and 5 bases lay between the germline ends. The CDR3 sequence is CASSKIYEQYF. CDR3 coding DNA: TGTGCCAGCAGTAAAATCTACGAGCAGTACTTC.

This clonotype was found many times. This sequence joins TRBV7-3 and TRBJ1-6; D is ambiguous. Trimming stripped 4 bases from V and 0 bases from J, with 13 bases between. CDR1 and CDR2 from the germline V gene are SGHTA and FQGTGA. CDR3 length: 17 residues. Written as DNA, the CDR3 is TGTGCCAGCAGCTCCGACACGTTGAGCTCCTATAATTCACCCCTCCACTTT. Protein product: CASSSDTLSSYNSPLHF. Using reference TRBV7-3 and TRBJ1-6 for the parts outside the CDR3, the full variable domain is GAGVSQTPSNKVTEKGKYVELRCDPISGHTALYWYRQSLGQGPEFLIYFQGTGAADDSGLPNDRFFAVRPEGSVSTLKIQRTERGDSAVYLCASSSDTLSSYNSPLHFGNGTRLTVT.

This clonotype was seen ten or more times. The chain joins TRBV7-2 to TRBJ1-2; D perhaps matches TRBD1 (5 bases). Between the trimmed V and J ends, which lost 5 bases and 5 bases, there was a span of 18 bases. From germline, CDR1 is SGHTA and CDR2 FQGNSA. This CDR3 has 15 residues. The CDR3 protein is CASSADRDGLYGYTF. CDR3 nucleotide sequence: TGTGCCAGCAGCGCGGACCGGGACGGACTATATGGCTACACCTTC. The variable domain in full, with the rest retrieved from reference TRBV7-2 and TRBJ1-2, is GAGVSQSPSNKVTEKGKDVELRCDPISGHTALYWYRQSLGQGLEFLIYFQGNSAPDKSGLPSDRFSAERTGGSVSTLTIQRTQQEDSAVYLCASSADRDGLYGYTFGSGTRLTVV.

This clonotype was recorded once. A read error may be the cause here, since a much bigger clone is one base away. The rearrangement links TRBV28 to TRBJ2-7; maybe TRBD1 (6 bases). Germline assignment: CDR1 MDHEN and CDR2 SYDVKM. This CDR3 is 13 amino acids long. Written as DNA, the CDR3 is TGTGCCTGCAGTTTGCACAGGGTTCGCGAGCAGTACTTC. Translated, it gives CACSLHRVREQYF.

V usage is TRBV5-3 and J usage is TRBJ2-5; perhaps D is TRBD1 or TRBD2 (5 bases each). TRBV5-3 is an open reading frame, and its role is uncertain. The CDR3 consists of 16 residues. Trimming took off 8 bases at V and 2 bases at J, with 22 bases between the two ends. CDR3 in amino acids: CASSRESFVDQETQYF. The CDR3 nucleotides are TGTGCCAGCAGCAGGGAGAGTTTCGTGGATCAAGAGACCCAGTACTTC.

At least ten counts were recorded for this clonotype. This chain connects TRBV12-3 or TRBV12-4 to TRBJ2-7; 8 bases agree with TRBD1. This CDR3 is built from 15 residues. V shed 3 bases and J 2 bases; nucleotides not matched to a gene: 6. Here the CDR3 reads CASSFLRGLTYEQYF. The DNA for the CDR3 is TGTGCCAGCAGTTTCCTCAGGGGGCTAACCTACGAGCAGTACTTC.